This TCR beta chain was sequenced during a study of blood T cell repertoires in COVID-19. The CDR3 has 15 amino acids. CDR1 ENHRY and CDR2 SYGVKD come from the germline V gene. With V trimmed by 5 bases and J by 6 bases, 6 bases remained unmatched. The assay was immunoSEQ multiplex PCR, and TCRdb's table has in-frame clones only and misses some. The sample consists of 150,000 to 160,000 clones, approximately 83% of them appearing once. Sample: peripheral blood. The V call is TRBV10-3, the J call TRBJ2-2, with 10 nucleotides matching TRBD2. The clonotype comes from an older woman with acute or convalescent COVID-19. The CDR3 loop is CAISTAGGLPGELFF. CDR3 DNA sequence: TGTGCCATCAGTACAGCGGGGGGGCTACCCGGGGAGCTGTTTTTT.